Each of the 26 T cell receptor beta chains below was sequenced from the same sample in a study of PD-1 blockade in classical Hodgkin lymphoma. Time point described: cycle 4 day 1 (C4D1), after about 6 weeks of nivolumab. All the patients suffered relapse after autologous stem cell transplantation, and brentuximab vedotin exposure differed. Clones were sequenced by immunoSEQ multiplex PCR, and TCRdb holds only the in-frame ones, with some missing. The profile shows tens of thousands of clones, over 70% of them singletons. The sequences come from peripheral blood mononuclear cells (PBMCs), collected before the fourth cycle of nivolumab. The receptors stem from a human donor with classical Hodgkin lymphoma.

The rearrangement joins TRBV7-2 to TRBJ1-1; no clear D. The CDR3 runs to 11 residues. Trimming removed 5 bases from V and 10 bases from J, with 11 bases in between. The germline CDR1 and CDR2 sequences are SGHTA and FQGNSA. CDR3 sequence reads: CASSPGPSAFF. CDR3 nucleotides: TGTGCCAGCAGCCCCGGGCCTTCAGCTTTCTTT. The full variable domain, completed using reference TRBV7-2 and TRBJ1-1, is GAGVSQSPSNKVTEKGKDVELRCDPISGHTALYWYRQSLGQGLEFLIYFQGNSAPDKSGLPSDRFSAERTGGSVSTLTIQRTQQEDSAVYLCASSPGPSAFFGQGTRLTVV.

The rearrangement uses TRBV7-9 and TRBJ2-5; 7 nucleotides agree with TRBD1. There are 16 residues in the CDR3. V lost 5 bases, J lost 1 base, and 10 bases stayed unmatched. Germline values: CDR1 SEHNR, CDR2 FQNEAQ (reference sequence). CDR3 DNA: TGTGCCAGCAGCCTAAACCCGACAGGGCCCCAAGAGACCCAGTACTTC. It specifies CASSLNPTGPQETQYF.

This clone was picked up a small number of times. The chain uses TRBV19 and TRBJ2-7, with 8 bases matching TRBD2. Germline loops: CDR1 LNHDA, CDR2 SQIVND (reference sequence). This CDR3 is 14 amino acids long. V lost 2 bases and J lost 7; bases outside the gene matches: 7. CDR3 in DNA: TGTGCCAGTAGTATATTCGGGCTAGCGGGTGAGCAGTACTTC. Encoded protein: CASSIFGLAGEQYF.

The chain uses TRBV4-2 and TRBJ2-1, with TRBD2 matching 7 bases. Unmatched junction bases numbered 7, after V lost 1 base and J lost 7 bases. The CDR3 sequence is 15 residues long. Germline V CDR1 and CDR2: LGHNA, YNFKEQ. DNA for the CDR3: TGTGCCAGCAGCCAAGTGATAGCGGGTAATAATGAGCAGTTCTTC. This translates into CASSQVIAGNNEQFF.

The J gene is TRBJ2-5, the V gene TRBV6-6; TRBD1 matches at 8 bases. Germline V gene data show CDR1 as MNHNY and CDR2 as SVGAGI (reference sequence). This CDR3 has 15 amino acids. After removal of 6 bases from V and 5 bases from J, the junction contained 11 bases not matched to a gene. The CDR3 region is CASSFGQGVLETQYF. The CDR3 coding sequence is TGTGCCAGCAGCTTCGGACAGGGAGTTTTGGAGACCCAGTACTTC.

The rearrangement links TRBV18 to TRBJ1-5; possibly TRBD1 for D (5 bases). Between the trimmed V and J ends, which lost 1 base and 1 base, there was a span of 8 bases. The CDR3 consists of 15 residues. CDR1 is KGHSH and CDR2 is LQKENI in the germline V gene. DNA for the CDR3: TGTGCCAGCTCACCACGGGGCCAGAGCAATCAGCCCCAGCATTTT. This gives the protein CASSPRGQSNQPQHF.

The rearrangement uses TRBV11-2 and TRBJ1-6; D is unresolved. Between the trimmed V and J ends, which lost 3 bases and 9 bases, there was a span of 12 bases. The CDR3 extends over 14 amino acids. The germline V gene has CDR1 SGHAT and CDR2 FQNNGV. Here the CDR3 reads CASSLYREPSPLHF. The CDR3 region has the DNA TGTGCCAGCAGCTTGTATAGGGAACCTTCACCCCTCCACTTT.

This chain uses TRBV9 with TRBJ2-3; tentatively, D is TRBD2 (6 bases). Germline CDR1 SGDLS, CDR2 YYNGEE. The CDR3 has 14 amino acids. Trimming took 0 bases from V and 8 from J, leaving 13 bases between them. CDR3 loop: CASSVGGDLGTQYF. The CDR3 DNA reads as TGTGCCAGCAGCGTAGGGGGGGACCTGGGTACGCAGTATTTT.

The CDR3 spells CACQDREEKLFF. CDR3 sequence (DNA): TGTGCCTGCCAAGACAGGGAAGAAAAACTGTTTTTT. This rearrangement joins TRBV30 to TRBJ1-4; 7 nucleotides match TRBD1. The V and J ends lost 6 bases and 8 bases, in that order; junction bases with no gene match: 6. Germline V lookup: CDR1 GTSNPN, CDR2 SVGIG (reference sequence). The CDR3 loop spans 12 amino acids.

The V and J genes are TRBV28 and TRBJ2-7; TRBD1 agrees at 7 bases. The CDR3 runs 16 residues. Losses at the gene ends were 6 bases for V and 4 bases for J; bases not matched to a gene: 15. Germline V gene data show CDR1 as MDHEN and CDR2 as SYDVKM. The CDR3 nucleotides read TGTGCCAGCAGCTCCCTACAGGGGTTGTCGGGGTACGAGCAGTACTTC. It is translated as CASSSLQGLSGYEQYF.

The chain has TRBV4-1 and TRBJ1-5; tentative D call: TRBD1 (5 bases). Germline CDR1 is MGHRA and CDR2 is YSYEKL. CDR3 length: 16 residues. Trimming left V 2 bases short and J 6 bases short, with 17 bases between. The CDR3 bases are TGCGCCAGCAGCCAACCATATCCAAGGGGCGGTCAGCCCCAGCATTTT. Protein: CASSQPYPRGGQPQHF.

This chain links TRBV18 with TRBJ2-3, with 7 bases identical to TRBD1. Germline V CDR1 and CDR2: KGHSH, LQKENI. The V segment lost 1 base and the J segment 4 bases; nucleotides outside the gene matches: 8. The CDR3 is 16 residues long. The CDR3 region has the DNA TGTGCCAGCTCACCACAAGACAGGGTTATAGCAGATACGCAGTATTTT. This sequence encodes CASSPQDRVIADTQYF.

The chain carries TRBV6-6 and TRBJ1-5; D unresolved. Germline CDR1 MNHNY, CDR2 SVGAGI (reference sequence). V gave up 5 bases and J gave up 3 bases, with 11 bases separating them. This CDR3 is 14 amino acids long. CDR3 amino acids: CASSVGHPNQPQHF. CDR3 DNA sequence: TGTGCCAGCAGTGTGGGTCACCCCAATCAGCCCCAGCATTTT.

The chain is built from TRBV7-2 and TRBJ2-5; 8 positions match TRBD2. The J segment lost 4 bases and the V segment lost 2 bases, leaving 9 bases of the junction unmatched. Germline CDR1 reads SGHTA; CDR2 reads FQGNSA. This CDR3 spans 16 amino acids. CDR3 protein: CASSLLGAGVIETQYF. In nucleotides, the CDR3 is TGTGCCAGCAGCTTATTGGGAGCGGGAGTAATAGAGACCCAGTACTTC. Supplemented by reference TRBV7-2 and TRBJ2-5, the full variable domain reads GAGVSQSPSNKVTEKGKDVELRCDPISGHTALYWYRQSLGQGLEFLIYFQGNSAPDKSGLPSDRFSAERTGGSVSTLTIQRTQQEDSAVYLCASSLLGAGVIETQYFGPGTRLLVL.

The CDR3 reads CAPPRSSYNSPLHF. The CDR3 nucleotides read TGTGCCCCCCCAAGGAGCTCCTATAATTCACCCCTCCACTTT. The V gene is TRBV6-5, the J gene TRBJ1-6, with unresolved D. The CDR3 is 14 amino acids. V lost 11 bases to trimming and J lost 0 bases, with 11 bases between them. Per germline, CDR1 MNHEY and CDR2 SVGAGI.

This rearrangement joins TRBV5-1 to TRBJ2-1; 7 bases are a match to TRBD1. J gave up 6 bases and V 4 bases, and 13 bases lay outside the gene matches. CDR3 length: 16 amino acids. Germline CDR1 and CDR2: SGHRS and YFSETQ. The CDR3 is CASSPSTGNIGNEQFF. CDR3 sequence (DNA): TGCGCCAGCAGCCCTTCGACAGGGAATATCGGCAATGAGCAGTTCTTC. Drawing the rest from reference TRBV5-1 and TRBJ2-1, the complete variable domain is KAGVTQTPRYLIKTRGQQVTLSCSPISGHRSVSWYQQTPGQGLQFLFEYFSETQRNKGNFPGRFSGRQFSNSRSEMNVSTLELGDSALYLCASSPSTGNIGNEQFFGPGTRLTVL.

This rearrangement joins TRBV9 to TRBJ1-2; D is unresolved. Trimming stripped 4 bases from V and 4 bases from J, with 8 bases between. The CDR3 is made up of 12 amino acids. From germline, CDR1 is SGDLS and CDR2 YYNGEE. The CDR3 sequence: CASSLPGYGYTF. The CDR3, as DNA: TGTGCCAGCAGCCTGCCTGGCTATGGCTACACCTTC.

The V and J genes are TRBV30 and TRBJ2-1; D gene ambiguous. Trimming left V 0 bases short and J 0 bases short, with 12 bases between. Germline V gives CDR1 GTSNPN, CDR2 SVGIG (reference sequence). The CDR3 sequence is 16 residues long. The CDR3 DNA sequence: TGTGCCTGGAGTGTACAAGGCTTTAGCTCCTACAATGAGCAGTTCTTC. Its protein is CAWSVQGFSSYNEQFF.

This clone appeared a few times. The chain carries TRBV9 and TRBJ1-3; perhaps TRBD1 as D (6 bases). The CDR3 consists of 17 residues. V lost 0 bases and J 2 bases, leaving 15 bases between the germline ends. CDR1 is SGDLS and CDR2 is YYNGEE in the germline V gene. The CDR3: CASSVDPGAKTGNTIYF. The CDR3 DNA sequence: TGTGCCAGCAGCGTAGATCCAGGGGCGAAGACTGGAAACACCATATATTTT.

The table lists this clone with a few counts. This chain joins TRBV5-1 and TRBJ1-1; TRBD1 is a possible D gene (5 bases). V lost 1 base and J lost 2, with 15 bases in between. CDR3 length: 16 amino acids. Looked up from germline, CDR1 is SGHRS and CDR2 is YFSETQ. The CDR3 loop reads CASSLRPPGLNTEAFF. The CDR3 DNA sequence: TGCGCCAGCAGCTTGCGTCCTCCGGGGCTCAACACTGAAGCTTTCTTT.

This chain connects TRBV19 to TRBJ1-1, with no clear D. Germline values: CDR1 LNHDA, CDR2 SQIVND (reference sequence). The CDR3 runs 13 residues. Trimming left V 10 bases short and J 1 base short, with 13 bases between. CDR3 in amino acids: CAISKRANTEAFF. CDR3 bases: TGTGCCATTTCCAAACGAGCGAACACTGAAGCTTTCTTT.

The chain combines TRBV18 with TRBJ2-1; no firm D call. V gave up 5 bases and J gave up 8 bases, with 7 bases separating them. CDR3 length: 11 residues. Germline V lookup: CDR1 KGHSH, CDR2 LQKENI. CDR3 amino acids: CASSSYYEQFF. CDR3 in DNA: TGTGCCAGCTCATCGTACTATGAGCAGTTCTTC.

The chain recombines TRBV2 with TRBJ1-5; 7 nucleotides agree with TRBD1. Per germline, CDR1 SNHLY and CDR2 FYNNEI. The J segment lost 5 bases and the V segment lost 6 bases, leaving 4 bases of the junction unmatched. The CDR3 length is 13 residues. CDR3 in DNA: TGTGCCAGCAGGGGGACAGCTTATCAGCCCCAGCATTTT. Protein product: CASRGTAYQPQHF. Full variable domain (remainder filled in from reference TRBV2 and TRBJ1-5): EPEVTQTPSHQVTQMGQEVILRCVPISNHLYFYWYRQILGQKVEFLVSFYNNEISEKSEIFDDQFSVERPDGSNFTLKIRSTKLEDSAMYFCASRGTAYQPQHFGDGTRLSIL.

The gene calls are TRBV10-3 and TRBJ1-1; D remains ambiguous. Germline V gives CDR1 ENHRY, CDR2 SYGVKD. Between the trimmed V and J ends, which lost 3 bases and 2 bases, there was a span of 4 bases. This CDR3 has 12 amino acids. The CDR3 loop is CAISDGNTEAFF. CDR3 nucleotides: TGTGCCATCAGTGATGGAAACACTGAAGCTTTCTTT.

This chain connects TRBV6-5 to TRBJ1-2; 9 bases align to TRBD1. CDR1 and CDR2 from the germline V gene are MNHEY and SVGAGI. V shed 6 bases, J shed 7 bases, and the junction held 12 bases outside the gene matches. The CDR3 covers 15 residues. CDR3 nucleotide sequence: TGTGCCAGCAGCCGTCGACAGGGGGGAACGGGTGGCTACACCTTC. It yields the protein CASSRRQGGTGGYTF.

V and J are TRBV5-1 and TRBJ2-1, with D perhaps TRBD2 (6 bases). V dropped 0 bases and J dropped 8 bases, with 12 bases sitting between them. Germline V gene lookup returns CDR1 SGHRS and CDR2 YFSETQ. This CDR3 region has 14 residues. In nucleotides, the CDR3 is TGCGCCAGCAGCTTGGCCGGGACTGCGGATGAGCAGTTCTTC. This sequence encodes CASSLAGTADEQFF.